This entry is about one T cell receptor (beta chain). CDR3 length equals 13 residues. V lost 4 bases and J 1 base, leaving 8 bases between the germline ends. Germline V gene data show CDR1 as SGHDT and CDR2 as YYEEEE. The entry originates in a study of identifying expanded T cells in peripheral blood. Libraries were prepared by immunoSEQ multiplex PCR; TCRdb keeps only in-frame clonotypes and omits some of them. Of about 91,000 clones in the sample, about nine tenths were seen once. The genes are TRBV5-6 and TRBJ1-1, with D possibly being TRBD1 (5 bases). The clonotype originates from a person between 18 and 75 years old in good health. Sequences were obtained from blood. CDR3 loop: CASSVTANTEAFF. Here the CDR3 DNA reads TGTGCCAGCAGCGTGACAGCGAACACTGAAGCTTTCTTT.